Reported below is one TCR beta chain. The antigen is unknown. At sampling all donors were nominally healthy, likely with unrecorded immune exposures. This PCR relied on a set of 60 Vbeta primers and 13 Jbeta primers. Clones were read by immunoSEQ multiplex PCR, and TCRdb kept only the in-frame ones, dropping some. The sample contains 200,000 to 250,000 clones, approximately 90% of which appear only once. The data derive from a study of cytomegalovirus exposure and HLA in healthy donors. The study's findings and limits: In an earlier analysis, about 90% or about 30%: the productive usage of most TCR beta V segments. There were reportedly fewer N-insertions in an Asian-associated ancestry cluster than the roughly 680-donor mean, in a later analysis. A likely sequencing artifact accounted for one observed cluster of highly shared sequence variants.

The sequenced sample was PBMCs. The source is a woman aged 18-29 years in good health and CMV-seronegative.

As DNA, the CDR3 is TGCGCCAGCAGCTTGGCGGCCGGGACTAGTTTTTACAATGAGCAGTTCTTC. It specifies CASSLAAGTSFYNEQFF. The rearrangement uses TRBV5-1 and TRBJ2-1, with 8 bases matching TRBD2. From germline, CDR1 is SGHRS and CDR2 YFSETQ. Germline trimming cut 0 bases from V and 4 bases from J; bases unmatched to any gene: 9. The CDR3 runs 17 residues.